The 20 T cell receptor beta chains listed next were all sequenced from one sample in a study of T-cell reconstitution after alpha-beta-depleted transplantation in children. This sample's TCRbeta library carried unique molecular identifier barcodes. Using its own MiXCR run on the PCR reads, TCRdb lists one record per CDR3 protein. Of hundreds of thousands of distinct CDR3 sequences listed, over 10% are singletons. This sample comprised PBMCs, obtained before TCRalphabeta/CD19-depleted stem cell transplant. The source of these receptors is a girl aged 2-9 years with congenital amegakaryocytic thrombocytopenia, due to receive a stem cell transplant.

This chain joins TRBV18 and TRBJ2-1; D not resolved. Germline CDR1 is KGHSH and CDR2 is LQKENI. V dropped 3 bases and J dropped 2 bases, with 5 bases sitting between them. The CDR3 sequence is 13 residues long. This CDR3 reads CASSPPAYNEQFF. DNA of the CDR3: TGTGCCAGCTCACCTCCAGCCTACAATGAGCAGTTCTTC. Filled out from reference TRBV18 and TRBJ2-1, the complete variable domain reads NAGVMQNPRHLVRRRGQEARLRCSPMKGHSHVYWYRQLPEEGLKFMVYLQKENIIDESGMPKERFSAEFPKEGPSILRIQQVVRGDSAAYFCASSPPAYNEQFFGPGTRLTVL.

In its sample, this clonotype was seen many times. The genes are TRBV28 and TRBJ2-7; 7 nucleotides align to TRBD2. The CDR3 length is 14 residues. With V trimmed by 4 bases and J by 2 bases, 5 bases remained unmatched. The germline V gene encodes CDR1 MDHEN and CDR2 SYDVKM. CDR3 sequence: CASSSTSVPYEQYF. DNA of the CDR3: TGTGCCAGCAGTTCCACTAGCGTTCCCTACGAGCAGTACTTC.

J is TRBJ1-1 and V is TRBV20-1; TRBD1 is a possible D gene (6 bases). Between the trimmed V and J ends, which lost 3 bases and 9 bases, there was a span of 8 bases. The CDR3 consists of 10 residues. Per the germline V gene, CDR1 is DFQATT and CDR2 is SNEGSKA (reference sequence). The CDR3, as DNA: TGCAGTGCTAGGGGGGGCAAAGCTTTCTTT. Its translation is CSARGGKAFF.

V and J are TRBV18 and TRBJ2-7, with TRBD2 as a possible D gene (6 bases). The ends were cut back, 6 bases at V and 3 bases at J, with 15 bases in the middle. The CDR3 covers 14 residues. Per the germline V gene, CDR1 is KGHSH and CDR2 is LQKENI. CDR3: CASSPGGSDYEQYF. CDR3 nucleotide sequence: TGTGCCAGCTCCCCCGGAGGGAGCGACTACGAGCAGTACTTC.

In its sample, this clonotype was seen many times. The chain employs TRBV7-7 and TRBJ1-1; no reliable D call. CDR1 and CDR2 from the germline V gene are SSHAT and FNYEAQ (reference sequence). The V end was cut by 4 bases, the J end by 5 bases, with 11 bases between. This CDR3 contains 13 residues. The DNA for the CDR3 is TGTGCCAGCAGCTCCCGGATGGGTACTGAAGCTTTCTTT. Protein product: CASSSRMGTEAFF.

The table lists this clonotype with many counts. V gene TRBV4-2 combines with J gene TRBJ1-2; maybe TRBD1 (6 bases). Germline V gene lookup returns CDR1 LGHNA and CDR2 YNFKEQ. This CDR3 spans 14 amino acids. Between the trimmed V and J ends, which lost 4 bases and 3 bases, there was a span of 12 bases. CDR3: CASSRDTEYYGYTF. The CDR3 bases are TGTGCCAGCAGCCGGGACACCGAGTACTATGGCTACACCTTC.

This clonotype was seen ten or more times. V gene TRBV6-4 combines with J gene TRBJ2-3; 9 bases are a match to TRBD2. The germline CDR1 and CDR2 sequences are MRHNA and SNTAGT. The CDR3 covers 15 residues. V shed 2 bases and J 0 bases; nucleotides not matched to a gene: 0. The CDR3 sequence is CASSDLAGSTDTQYF. DNA of the CDR3: TGTGCCAGCAGTGACCTAGCGGGAAGCACAGATACGCAGTATTTT.

This clonotype was observed at least ten times. The rearrangement links TRBV4-1 to TRBJ2-1; tentative D call: TRBD1 (6 bases). CDR1 and CDR2 from the germline V gene are MGHRA and YSYEKL. The CDR3 spans 16 residues. Trimming shortened V by 5 bases and J by 4 bases, and 18 bases separated the two germline ends. DNA for the CDR3: TGCGCCAGCAGCGCACAGGGCGGACCCTTTTACAATGAGCAGTTCTTC. It translates to CASSAQGGPFYNEQFF.

This clonotype was observed many times. CDR3 coding DNA: TGTGCCAGCAGTTCTGACCCACTTTTCCAGCATTTT. It translates to CASSSDPLFQHF. The genes are TRBV6-2 or TRBV6-3 and TRBJ1-5; D is unclear. V was cut by 4 bases and J by 12 bases, with 13 bases left in between. Per the germline V gene, CDR1 is MNHEY and CDR2 is SVGEGT. The CDR3 consists of 12 residues.

The V gene is TRBV30, the J gene TRBJ2-1, with D unclear. This CDR3 is built from 11 residues. The germline V and J ends were trimmed by 5 bases and 6 bases, with 8 bases remaining between them. Germline V CDR1 and CDR2: GTSNPN, SVGIG (reference sequence). The CDR3 loop is CAWRLVNEQFF. The DNA for the CDR3 is TGTGCCTGGCGACTCGTCAATGAGCAGTTCTTC.

The sample holds a few counts of this clonotype. The CDR3 region is CSARDPSGGPDNEQFF. The CDR3 DNA reads as TGCAGTGCTAGAGATCCTTCGGGAGGGCCCGACAATGAGCAGTTCTTC. The rearrangement uses TRBV20-1 and TRBJ2-1; TRBD2 aligns across 8 bases. In germline, CDR1 is DFQATT, CDR2 SNEGSKA (reference sequence). The CDR3 has 16 amino acids. Trimming removed 0 bases from V and 5 bases from J; junction bases left unmatched: 9.

This clonotype has more than one count but fewer than ten. The rearrangement joins TRBV19 to TRBJ2-7; D remains ambiguous. In germline, CDR1 is LNHDA, CDR2 SQIVND (reference sequence). This CDR3 contains 13 residues. Trimming shortened V by 4 bases and J by 4 bases, and 11 bases separated the two germline ends. The CDR3 DNA is TGTGCCAGTAGTAGCTCACAAGGATACGAGCAGTACTTC. Amino acids: CASSSSQGYEQYF.

This clonotype was seen a few times. The chain joins TRBV2 to TRBJ2-7; perhaps TRBD2 as D (5 bases). This CDR3 has 14 residues. Per the germline V gene, CDR1 is SNHLY and CDR2 is FYNNEI. Trimming shortened V by 6 bases and J by 0 bases, and 12 bases separated the two germline ends. In DNA, the CDR3 is TGTGCCAGCAGGAGAGCGGAAAGCTCCTACGAGCAGTACTTC. Protein sequence: CASRRAESSYEQYF.

This clonotype was recorded many times. This sequence joins TRBV20-1 and TRBJ1-5, with D uncertain. With 6 bases removed from V and 3 bases from J, the gap between germline ends came to 15 bases. Germline assignment: CDR1 DFQATT and CDR2 SNEGSKA (reference sequence). This CDR3 is 14 amino acids long. The CDR3 sequence is CSARTGGLNQPQHF. The CDR3 nucleotides are TGCAGTGCCAGAACCGGCGGCCTCAATCAGCCCCAGCATTTT.

This clonotype has a count of ten or more. The chain joins TRBV29-1 to TRBJ1-3; D uncertain. V was trimmed by 4 bases and J by 4 bases, leaving 17 bases between them. The length of the CDR3 is 15 residues. Germline V CDR1 and CDR2: SQVTM, ANQGSEA. The DNA of the CDR3 is TGCAGCGTTGTGGTCTTAGGAGGGTCCGGAAACACCATATATTTT. It specifies CSVVVLGGSGNTIYF.

At least ten counts were recorded for this clonotype. This rearrangement joins TRBV5-1 to TRBJ1-4, with a tentative D call TRBD1 (5 bases). The germline V gene has CDR1 SGHRS and CDR2 YFSETQ. V was shortened by 4 bases and J by 10 bases, with 20 bases between the two germline ends. The CDR3 is 15 residues long. This CDR3 reads CASSVRGPHEGKLFF. CDR3 nucleotides: TGCGCCAGCAGCGTCCGGGGCCCCCATGAGGGAAAACTGTTTTTT.

This clonotype was detected many times. The chain combines TRBV20-1 with TRBJ1-2; 10 bases map to TRBD1. This CDR3 spans 14 amino acids. Germline assignment: CDR1 DFQATT and CDR2 SNEGSKA (reference sequence). Trimming removed 4 bases from V and 9 bases from J; junction bases left unmatched: 11. The CDR3 DNA reads TGCAGTGCTATCCCCGCCGGGACAGGGGTTAGCTACACCTTC. Translating gives CSAIPAGTGVSYTF.

This clonotype was counted a few times. The rearrangement uses TRBV10-3 and TRBJ2-5; D tentatively reads TRBD1 or TRBD2 (5 bases each). The CDR3 length is 16 residues. Deletions cut 3 bases from V and 2 bases from J, with 16 bases between. Germline V gene data show CDR1 as ENHRY and CDR2 as SYGVKD. CDR3: CAISDLGERYQETQYF. CDR3 DNA sequence: TGTGCCATCAGTGATTTGGGGGAGAGATATCAAGAGACCCAGTACTTC.

This clonotype was seen many times. The DNA for the CDR3 is TGTGCCAGCAGCGGCCTCGACGGGAGCAGCAATCAGCCCCAGCATTTT. Amino acid sequence: CASSGLDGSSNQPQHF. The chain is built from TRBV7-8 and TRBJ1-5; D unresolved. Looked up from germline, CDR1 is SGHVS and CDR2 is FQNEAQ. The CDR3 is made up of 16 amino acids. The germline V and J ends were trimmed by 5 bases and 1 base, with 15 bases remaining between them.

In its sample, this clonotype was seen many times. The chain carries TRBV20-1 and TRBJ2-7; D ambiguous. The CDR3 contains 13 residues. Between the trimmed V and J ends, which lost 0 bases and 0 bases, there was a span of 6 bases. CDR1 DFQATT and CDR2 SNEGSKA come from the germline V gene (reference sequence). Here the CDR3 DNA reads TGCAGTGCTAGAGAGACCGTCTCCTACGAGCAGTACTTC. Amino acid sequence: CSARETVSYEQYF.